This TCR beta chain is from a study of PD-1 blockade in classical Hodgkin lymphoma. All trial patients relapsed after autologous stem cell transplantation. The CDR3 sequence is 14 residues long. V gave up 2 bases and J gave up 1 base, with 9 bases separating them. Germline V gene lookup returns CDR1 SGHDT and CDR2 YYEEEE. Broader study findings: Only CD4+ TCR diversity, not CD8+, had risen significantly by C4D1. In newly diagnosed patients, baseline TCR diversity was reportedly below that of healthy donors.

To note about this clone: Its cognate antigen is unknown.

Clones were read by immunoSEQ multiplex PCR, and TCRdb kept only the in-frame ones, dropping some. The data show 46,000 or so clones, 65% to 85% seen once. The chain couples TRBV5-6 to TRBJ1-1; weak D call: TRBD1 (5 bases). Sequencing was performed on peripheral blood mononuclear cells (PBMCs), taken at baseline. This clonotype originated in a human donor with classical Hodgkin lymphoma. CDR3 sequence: CASSFRQGNTEAFF. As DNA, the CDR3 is TGTGCCAGCAGCTTCCGGCAGGGGAACACTGAAGCTTTCTTT.